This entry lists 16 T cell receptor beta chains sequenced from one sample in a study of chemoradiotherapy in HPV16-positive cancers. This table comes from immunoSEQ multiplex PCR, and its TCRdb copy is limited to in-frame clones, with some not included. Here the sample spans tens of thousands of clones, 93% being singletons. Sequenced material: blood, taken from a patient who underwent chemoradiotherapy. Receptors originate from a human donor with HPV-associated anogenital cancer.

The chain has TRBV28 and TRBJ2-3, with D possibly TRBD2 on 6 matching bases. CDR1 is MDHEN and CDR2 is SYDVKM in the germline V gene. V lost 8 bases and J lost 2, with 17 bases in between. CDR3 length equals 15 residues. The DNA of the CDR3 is TGTGCCAGCGGGATCCGGGACTCAAACACAGATACGCAGTATTTT. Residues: CASGIRDSNTDTQYF.

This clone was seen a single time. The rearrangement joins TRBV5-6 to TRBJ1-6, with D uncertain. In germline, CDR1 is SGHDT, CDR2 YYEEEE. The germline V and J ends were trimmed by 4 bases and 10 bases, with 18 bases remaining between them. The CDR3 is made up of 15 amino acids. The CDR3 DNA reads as TGTGCCAGCAGCCCCCGTTTTGGGGTCGGGTCACCCCTCCACTTT. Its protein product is CASSPRFGVGSPLHF.

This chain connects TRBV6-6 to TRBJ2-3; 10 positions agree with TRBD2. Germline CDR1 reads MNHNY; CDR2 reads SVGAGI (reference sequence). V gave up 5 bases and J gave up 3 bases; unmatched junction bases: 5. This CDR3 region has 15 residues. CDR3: CASSQLAGNTDTQYF. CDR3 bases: TGTGCCAGCAGTCAACTAGCGGGGAATACAGATACGCAGTATTTT.

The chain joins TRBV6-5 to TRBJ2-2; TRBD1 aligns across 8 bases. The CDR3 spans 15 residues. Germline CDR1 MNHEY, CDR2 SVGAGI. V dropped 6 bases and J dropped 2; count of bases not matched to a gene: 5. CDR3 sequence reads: CASRQQGVNTGELFF. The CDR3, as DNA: TGTGCCAGCAGACAACAGGGGGTCAACACCGGGGAGCTGTTTTTT.

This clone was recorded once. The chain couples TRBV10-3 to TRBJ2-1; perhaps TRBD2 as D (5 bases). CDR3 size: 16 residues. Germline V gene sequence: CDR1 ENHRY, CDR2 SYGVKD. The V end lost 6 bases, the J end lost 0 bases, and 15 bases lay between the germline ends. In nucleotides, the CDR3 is TGTGCCATCAGCGATACTAGTGCCCTCTCCTACAATGAGCAGTTCTTC. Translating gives CAISDTSALSYNEQFF.

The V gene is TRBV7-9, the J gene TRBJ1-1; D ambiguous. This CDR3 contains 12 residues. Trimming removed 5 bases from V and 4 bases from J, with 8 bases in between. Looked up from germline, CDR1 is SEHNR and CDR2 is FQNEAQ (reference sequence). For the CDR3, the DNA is TGTGCCAGCAGCCGTTCCGGCACTGAAGCTTTCTTT. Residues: CASSRSGTEAFF.

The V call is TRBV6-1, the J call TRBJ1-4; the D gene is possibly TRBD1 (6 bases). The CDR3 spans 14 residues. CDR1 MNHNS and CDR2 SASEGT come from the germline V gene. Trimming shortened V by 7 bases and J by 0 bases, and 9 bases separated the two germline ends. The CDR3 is CASMKGATNEKLFF. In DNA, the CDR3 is TGTGCCAGCATGAAGGGGGCAACTAATGAAAAACTGTTTTTT.

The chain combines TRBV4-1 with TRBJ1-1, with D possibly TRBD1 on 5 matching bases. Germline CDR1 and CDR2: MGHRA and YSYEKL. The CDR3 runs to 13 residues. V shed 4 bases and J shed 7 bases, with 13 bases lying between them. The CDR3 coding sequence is TGCGCCAGCAGCCCCCTGGGGGGGGTTGAAGCTTTCTTT. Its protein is CASSPLGGVEAFF.

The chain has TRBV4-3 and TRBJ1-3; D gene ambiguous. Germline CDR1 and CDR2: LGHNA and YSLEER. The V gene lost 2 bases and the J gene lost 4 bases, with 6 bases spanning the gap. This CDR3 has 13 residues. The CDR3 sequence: CASSQSGGNTIYF. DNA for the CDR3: TGCGCCAGCAGCCAAAGTGGCGGAAACACCATATATTTT.

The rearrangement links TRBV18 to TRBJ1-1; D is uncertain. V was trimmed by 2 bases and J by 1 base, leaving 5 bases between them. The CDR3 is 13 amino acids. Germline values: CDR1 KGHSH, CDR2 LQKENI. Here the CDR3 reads CASSPMGNTEAFF. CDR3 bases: TGTGCCAGCTCACCAATGGGGAACACTGAAGCTTTCTTT.

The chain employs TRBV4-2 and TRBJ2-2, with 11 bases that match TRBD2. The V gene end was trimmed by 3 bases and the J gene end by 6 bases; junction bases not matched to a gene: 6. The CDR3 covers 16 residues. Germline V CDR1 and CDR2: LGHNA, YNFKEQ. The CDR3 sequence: CASSHAGTSGSGELFF. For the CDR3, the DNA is TGTGCCAGCAGCCATGCCGGGACTAGCGGTTCCGGGGAGCTGTTTTTT.

In DNA form, the CDR3 reads TGTGCCAGCAGTTACTCGGGTAGGGCTGGGGCCAACGTCCTGACTTTC. Translating gives CASSYSGRAGANVLTF. The chain employs TRBV6-6 and TRBJ2-6; no definite D call. The V gene's germline CDR1 is MNHNY and CDR2 SVGAGI (reference sequence). This CDR3 contains 16 residues. Trimming stripped 0 bases from V and 2 bases from J, with 8 bases between.

The CDR3: CASSSTGGYNEQFF. The CDR3 DNA reads as TGTGCCAGCTCATCGACAGGGGGCTACAATGAGCAGTTCTTC. V usage is TRBV18 and J usage is TRBJ2-1, with 9 bases matching TRBD1. Germline loops: CDR1 KGHSH, CDR2 LQKENI. After removal of 5 bases from V and 3 bases from J, the junction contained 2 bases not matched to a gene. This CDR3 is 14 amino acids long.

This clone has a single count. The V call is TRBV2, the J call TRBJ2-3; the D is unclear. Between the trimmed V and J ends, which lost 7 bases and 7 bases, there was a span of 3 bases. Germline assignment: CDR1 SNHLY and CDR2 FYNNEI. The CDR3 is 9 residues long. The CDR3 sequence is CASMNTQYF. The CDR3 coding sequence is TGTGCCAGCATGAATACGCAGTATTTT.

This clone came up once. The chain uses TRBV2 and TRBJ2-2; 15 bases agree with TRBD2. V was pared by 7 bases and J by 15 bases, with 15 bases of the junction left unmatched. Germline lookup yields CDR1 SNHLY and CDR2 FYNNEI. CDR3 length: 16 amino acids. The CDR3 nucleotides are TGTGCCAGCAATCAAATACCGGGACTAGCGGGAGGTTGGGTGTTTTTT. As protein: CASNQIPGLAGGWVFF. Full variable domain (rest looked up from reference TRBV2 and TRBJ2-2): EPEVTQTPSHQVTQMGQEVILRCVPISNHLYFYWYRQILGQKVEFLVSFYNNEISEKSEIFDDQFSVERPDGSNFTLKIRSTKLEDSAMYFCASNQIPGLAGGWVFFGEGSRLTVL.

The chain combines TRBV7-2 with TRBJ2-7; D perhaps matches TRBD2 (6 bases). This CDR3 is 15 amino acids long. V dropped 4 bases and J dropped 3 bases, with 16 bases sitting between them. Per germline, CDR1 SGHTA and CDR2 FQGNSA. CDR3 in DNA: TGTGCCAGCAGCTGGGAGGCTGGGGCCTTCTACGAGCAGTACTTC. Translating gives CASSWEAGAFYEQYF.